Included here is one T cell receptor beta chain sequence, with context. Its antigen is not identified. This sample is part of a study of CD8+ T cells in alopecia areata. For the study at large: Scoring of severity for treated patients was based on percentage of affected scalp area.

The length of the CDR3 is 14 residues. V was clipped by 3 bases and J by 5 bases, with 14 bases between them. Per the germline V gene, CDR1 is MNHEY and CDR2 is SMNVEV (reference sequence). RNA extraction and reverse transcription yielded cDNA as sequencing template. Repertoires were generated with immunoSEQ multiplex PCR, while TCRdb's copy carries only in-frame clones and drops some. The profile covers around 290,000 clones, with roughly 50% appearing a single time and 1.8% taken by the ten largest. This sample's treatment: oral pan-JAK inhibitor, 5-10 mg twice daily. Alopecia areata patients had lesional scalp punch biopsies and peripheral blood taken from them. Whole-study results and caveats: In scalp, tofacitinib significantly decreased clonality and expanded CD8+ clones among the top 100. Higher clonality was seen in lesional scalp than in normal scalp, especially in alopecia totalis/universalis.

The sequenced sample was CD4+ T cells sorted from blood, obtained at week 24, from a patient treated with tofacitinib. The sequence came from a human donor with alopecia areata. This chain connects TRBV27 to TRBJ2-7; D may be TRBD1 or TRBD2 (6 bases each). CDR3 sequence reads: CASSLRGVLNEQYF. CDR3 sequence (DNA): TGTGCCAGCAGTTTGAGGGGGGTTTTGAACGAGCAGTACTTC.